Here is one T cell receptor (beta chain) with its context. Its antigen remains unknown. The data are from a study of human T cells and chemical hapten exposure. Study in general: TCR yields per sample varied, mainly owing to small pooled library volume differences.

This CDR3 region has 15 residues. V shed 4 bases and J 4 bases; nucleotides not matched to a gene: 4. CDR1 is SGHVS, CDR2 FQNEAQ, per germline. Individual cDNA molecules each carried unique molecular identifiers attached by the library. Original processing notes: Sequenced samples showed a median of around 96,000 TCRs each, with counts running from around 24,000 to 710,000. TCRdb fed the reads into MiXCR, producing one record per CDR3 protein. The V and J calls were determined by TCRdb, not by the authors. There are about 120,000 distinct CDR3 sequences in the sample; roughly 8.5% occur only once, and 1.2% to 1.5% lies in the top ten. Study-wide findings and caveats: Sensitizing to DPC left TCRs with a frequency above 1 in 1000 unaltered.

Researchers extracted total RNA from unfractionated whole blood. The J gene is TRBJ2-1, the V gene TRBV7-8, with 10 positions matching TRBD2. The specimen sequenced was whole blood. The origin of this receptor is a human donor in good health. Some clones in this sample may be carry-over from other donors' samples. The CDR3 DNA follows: TGTGCCAGCAGCTACGGACTAGCGGATTACAATGAGCAGTTCTTC. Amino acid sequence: CASSYGLADYNEQFF.